This T cell receptor (beta chain) originates from a study of T cells in Graves' hyperthyroidism and ophthalmopathy. The TCR beta CDR3 regions underwent amplification using RNA transcripts as the source. Initially, a first-round RT-PCR of the TCR CDR3 employed the HTBI primer set. One entry per CDR3 protein, called by TCRdb with MiXCR from the multiplex PCR reads. Among about 580,000 distinct CDR3 sequences, more than 45% were seen once, and the ten largest hold 7.5% to 8.5%. It was uncontrolled infection, other autoimmune disease, pregnancy or lactation that excluded patients. The CDR3 is made up of 16 amino acids. V dropped 1 base and J dropped 10 bases, with 20 bases sitting between them. CDR1 and CDR2 from the germline V gene are DFQATT and SNEGSKA (reference sequence).

The TCR originated in a woman aged 18-29 years with Graves' hyperthyroidism. This chain links TRBV20-1 with TRBJ1-6, with D perhaps TRBD1 (5 bases). The sample consisted of peripheral blood or thyroid tissue (not recorded which). The CDR3 protein is CSARAGTSGRRSPLHF. In DNA form, the CDR3 reads TGCAGTGCTAGAGCCGGGACTAGCGGGAGACGGTCACCCCTCCACTTT.